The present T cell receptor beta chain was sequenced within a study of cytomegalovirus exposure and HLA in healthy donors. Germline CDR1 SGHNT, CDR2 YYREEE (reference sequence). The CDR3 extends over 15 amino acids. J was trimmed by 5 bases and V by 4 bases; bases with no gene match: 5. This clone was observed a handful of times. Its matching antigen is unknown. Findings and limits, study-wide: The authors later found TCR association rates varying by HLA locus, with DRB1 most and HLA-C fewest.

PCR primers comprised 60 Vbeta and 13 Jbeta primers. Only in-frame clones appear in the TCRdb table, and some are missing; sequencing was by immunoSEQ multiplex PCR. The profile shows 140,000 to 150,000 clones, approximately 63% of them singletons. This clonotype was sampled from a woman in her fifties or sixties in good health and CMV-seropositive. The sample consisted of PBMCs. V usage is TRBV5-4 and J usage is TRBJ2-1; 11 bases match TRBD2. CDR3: CASSPPGLADNEQFF. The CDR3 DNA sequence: TGTGCCAGCAGCCCGCCGGGACTAGCGGACAATGAGCAGTTCTTC.